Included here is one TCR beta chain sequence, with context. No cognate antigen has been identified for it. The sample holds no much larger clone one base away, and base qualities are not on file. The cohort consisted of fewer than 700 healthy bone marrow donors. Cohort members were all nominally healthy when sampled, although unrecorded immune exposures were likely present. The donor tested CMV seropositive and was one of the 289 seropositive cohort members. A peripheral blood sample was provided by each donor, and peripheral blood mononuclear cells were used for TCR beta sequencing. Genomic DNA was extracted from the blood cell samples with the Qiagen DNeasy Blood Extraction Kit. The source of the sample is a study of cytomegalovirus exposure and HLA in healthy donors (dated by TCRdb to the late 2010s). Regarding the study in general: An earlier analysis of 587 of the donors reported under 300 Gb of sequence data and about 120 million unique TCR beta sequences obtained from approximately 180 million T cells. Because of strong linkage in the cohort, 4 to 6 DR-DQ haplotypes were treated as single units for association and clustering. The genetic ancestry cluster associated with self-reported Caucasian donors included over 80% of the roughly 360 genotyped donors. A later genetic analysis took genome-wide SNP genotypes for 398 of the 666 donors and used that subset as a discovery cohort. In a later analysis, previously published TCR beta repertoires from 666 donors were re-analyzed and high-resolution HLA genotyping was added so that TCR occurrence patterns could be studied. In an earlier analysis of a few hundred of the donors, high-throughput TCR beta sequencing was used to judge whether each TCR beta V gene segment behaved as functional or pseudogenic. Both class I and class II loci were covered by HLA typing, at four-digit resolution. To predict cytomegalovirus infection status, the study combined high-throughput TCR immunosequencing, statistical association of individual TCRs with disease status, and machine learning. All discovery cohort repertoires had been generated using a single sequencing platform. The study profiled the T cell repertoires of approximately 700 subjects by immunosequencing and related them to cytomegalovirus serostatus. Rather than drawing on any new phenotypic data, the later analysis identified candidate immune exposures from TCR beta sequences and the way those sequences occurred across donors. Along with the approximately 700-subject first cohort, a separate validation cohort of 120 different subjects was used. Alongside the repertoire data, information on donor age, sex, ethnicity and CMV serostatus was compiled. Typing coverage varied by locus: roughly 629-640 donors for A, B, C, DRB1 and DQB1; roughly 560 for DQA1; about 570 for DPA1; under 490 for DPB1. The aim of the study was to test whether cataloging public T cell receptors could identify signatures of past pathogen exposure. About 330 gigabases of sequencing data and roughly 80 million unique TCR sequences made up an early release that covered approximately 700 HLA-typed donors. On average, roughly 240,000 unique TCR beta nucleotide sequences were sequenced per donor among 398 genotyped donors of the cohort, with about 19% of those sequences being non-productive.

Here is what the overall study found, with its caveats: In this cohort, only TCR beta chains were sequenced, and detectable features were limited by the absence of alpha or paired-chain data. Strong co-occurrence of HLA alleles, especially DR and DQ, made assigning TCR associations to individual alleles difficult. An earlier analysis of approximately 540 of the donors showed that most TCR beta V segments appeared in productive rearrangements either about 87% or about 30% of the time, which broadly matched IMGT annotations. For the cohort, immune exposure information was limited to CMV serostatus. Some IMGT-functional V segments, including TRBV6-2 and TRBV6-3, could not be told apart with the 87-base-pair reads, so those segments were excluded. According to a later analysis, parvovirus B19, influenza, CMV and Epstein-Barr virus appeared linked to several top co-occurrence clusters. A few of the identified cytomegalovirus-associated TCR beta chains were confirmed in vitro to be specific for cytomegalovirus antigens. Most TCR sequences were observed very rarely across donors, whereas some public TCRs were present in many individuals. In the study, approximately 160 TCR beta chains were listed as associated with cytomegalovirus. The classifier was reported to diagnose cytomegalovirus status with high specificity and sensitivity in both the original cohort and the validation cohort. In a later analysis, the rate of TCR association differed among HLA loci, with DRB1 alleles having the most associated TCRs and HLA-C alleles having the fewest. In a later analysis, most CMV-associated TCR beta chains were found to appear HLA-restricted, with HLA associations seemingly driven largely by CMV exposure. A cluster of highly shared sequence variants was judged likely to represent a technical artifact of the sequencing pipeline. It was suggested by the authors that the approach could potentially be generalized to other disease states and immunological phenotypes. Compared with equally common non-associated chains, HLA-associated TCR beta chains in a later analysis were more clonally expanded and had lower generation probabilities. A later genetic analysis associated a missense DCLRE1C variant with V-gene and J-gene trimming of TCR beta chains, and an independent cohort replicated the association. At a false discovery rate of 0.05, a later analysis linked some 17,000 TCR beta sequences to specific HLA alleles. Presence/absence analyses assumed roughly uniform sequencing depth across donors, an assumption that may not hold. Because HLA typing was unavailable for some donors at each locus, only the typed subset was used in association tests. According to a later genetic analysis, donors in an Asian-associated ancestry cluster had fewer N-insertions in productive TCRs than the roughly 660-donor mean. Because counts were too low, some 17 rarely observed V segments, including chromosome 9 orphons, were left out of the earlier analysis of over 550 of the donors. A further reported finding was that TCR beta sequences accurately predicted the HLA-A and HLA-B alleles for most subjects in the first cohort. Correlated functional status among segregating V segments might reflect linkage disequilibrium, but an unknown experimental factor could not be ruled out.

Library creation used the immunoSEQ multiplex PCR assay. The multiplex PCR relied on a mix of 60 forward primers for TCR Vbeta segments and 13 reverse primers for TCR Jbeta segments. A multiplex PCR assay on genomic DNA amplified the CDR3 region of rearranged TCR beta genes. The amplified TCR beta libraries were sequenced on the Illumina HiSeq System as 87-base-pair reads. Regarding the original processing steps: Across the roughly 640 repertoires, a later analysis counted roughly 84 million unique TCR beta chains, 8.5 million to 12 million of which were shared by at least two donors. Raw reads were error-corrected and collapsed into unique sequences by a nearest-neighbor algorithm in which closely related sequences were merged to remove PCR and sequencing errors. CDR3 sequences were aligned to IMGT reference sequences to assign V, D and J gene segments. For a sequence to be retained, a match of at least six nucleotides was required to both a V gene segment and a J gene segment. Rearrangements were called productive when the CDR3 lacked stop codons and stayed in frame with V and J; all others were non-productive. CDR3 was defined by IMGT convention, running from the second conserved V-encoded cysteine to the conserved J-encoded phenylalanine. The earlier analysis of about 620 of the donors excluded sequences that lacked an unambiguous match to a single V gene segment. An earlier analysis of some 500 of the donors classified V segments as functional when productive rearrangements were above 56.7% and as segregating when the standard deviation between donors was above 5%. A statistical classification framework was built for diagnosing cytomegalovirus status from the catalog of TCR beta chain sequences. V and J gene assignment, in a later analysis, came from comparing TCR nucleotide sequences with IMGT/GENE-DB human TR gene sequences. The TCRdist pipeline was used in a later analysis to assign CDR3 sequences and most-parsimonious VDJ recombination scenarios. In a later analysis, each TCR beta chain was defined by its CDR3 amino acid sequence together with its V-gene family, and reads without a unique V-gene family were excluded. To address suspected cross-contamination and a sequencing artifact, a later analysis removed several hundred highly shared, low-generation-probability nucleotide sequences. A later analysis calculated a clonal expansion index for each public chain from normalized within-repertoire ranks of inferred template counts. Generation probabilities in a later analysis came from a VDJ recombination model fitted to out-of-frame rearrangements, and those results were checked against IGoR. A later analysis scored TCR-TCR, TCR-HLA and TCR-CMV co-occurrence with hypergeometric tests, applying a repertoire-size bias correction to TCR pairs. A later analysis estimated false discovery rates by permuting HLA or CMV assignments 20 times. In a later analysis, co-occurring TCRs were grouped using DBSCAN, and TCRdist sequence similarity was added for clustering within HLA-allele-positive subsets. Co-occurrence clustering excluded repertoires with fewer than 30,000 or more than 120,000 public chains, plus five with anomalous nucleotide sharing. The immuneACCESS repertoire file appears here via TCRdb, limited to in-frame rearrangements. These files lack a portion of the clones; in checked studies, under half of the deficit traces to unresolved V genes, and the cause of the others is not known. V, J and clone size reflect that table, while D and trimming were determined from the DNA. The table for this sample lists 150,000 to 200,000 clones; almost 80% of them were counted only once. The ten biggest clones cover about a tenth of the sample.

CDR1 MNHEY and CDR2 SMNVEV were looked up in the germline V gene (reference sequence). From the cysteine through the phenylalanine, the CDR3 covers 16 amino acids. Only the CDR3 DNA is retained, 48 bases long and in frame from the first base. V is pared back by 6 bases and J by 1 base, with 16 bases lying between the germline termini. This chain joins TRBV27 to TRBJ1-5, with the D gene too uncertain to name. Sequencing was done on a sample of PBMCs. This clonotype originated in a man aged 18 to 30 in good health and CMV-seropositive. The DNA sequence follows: TGTGCCAGCAGCCCCCACCCAAGAGGGAGCAATCAGCCCCAGCATTTT. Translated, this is CASSPHPRGSNQPQHF.